The 19 T cell receptor beta chains reported below all come from one sample, sequenced in a study of T-cell reconstitution after alpha-beta-depleted transplantation in children. Unique molecular identifiers were built into the TCRbeta library. TCRdb recomputed calls from the PCR reads with MiXCR, one row per CDR3 protein. Among roughly 300,000 distinct CDR3 sequences, 11% were seen once, and the ten largest hold 20% to 30%. The source material was peripheral blood, sampled 180 days after TCRalphabeta/CD19-depleted stem cell transplant. The source of these receptors is a male patient between 2 and 15 years old who had a stem cell transplant for chronic granulomatous disease, so the T cells may come from the graft donor.

This clonotype showed up many times. V gene TRBV20-1 combines with J gene TRBJ2-1; no clear D. Per the germline V gene, CDR1 is DFQATT and CDR2 is SNEGSKA (reference sequence). Trimming removed 0 bases from V and 9 bases from J, with 12 bases in between. This CDR3 comprises 13 residues. The CDR3 DNA reads TGCAGTGCTAGAGATAGATCATTGGGTGAGCAGTTCTTC. This sequence encodes CSARDRSLGEQFF.

This clonotype was observed at least ten times. The rearrangement uses TRBV6-5 and TRBJ2-1; TRBD2 matches 7 bases. Germline CDR1 reads MNHEY; CDR2 reads SVGAGI. This CDR3 comprises 18 residues. Losses at the gene ends were 2 bases for V and 0 bases for J; bases not matched to a gene: 10. The CDR3 loop reads CASSYGGWGGSSYNEQFF. For the CDR3, the DNA is TGTGCCAGCAGTTACGGGGGGTGGGGGGGGAGCTCCTACAATGAGCAGTTCTTC.

This clonotype was found many times. CDR3 DNA: TGTGCCAGCAGACAGGGGGCCAACGGGGAGCTGTTTTTT. As protein: CASRQGANGELFF. This rearrangement joins TRBV12-3 or TRBV12-4 to TRBJ2-2; 9 nucleotides align to TRBD1. V was pared by 6 bases and J by 7 bases, with 3 bases of the junction left unmatched. The CDR3 extends over 13 amino acids.

This clonotype was picked up many times. This sequence joins TRBV18 and TRBJ1-1; D call uncertain. Germline CDR1 KGHSH, CDR2 LQKENI. This CDR3 contains 15 residues. V shed 0 bases and J shed 2 bases, with 10 bases lying between them. The CDR3 nucleotides read TGTGCCAGCTCACCACCCGCCAGCTCCAACACTGAAGCTTTCTTT. This sequence encodes CASSPPASSNTEAFF.

This clonotype was found many times. The rearrangement uses TRBV29-1 and TRBJ2-7; 9 bases align to TRBD1. Germline V gene sequence: CDR1 SQVTM, CDR2 ANQGSEA. The CDR3 has 13 amino acids. Germline trimming cut 3 bases from V and 4 bases from J; bases unmatched to any gene: 4. Here the CDR3 DNA reads TGCAGCGTTGAGGACAGGGGACGGTACGAGCAGTACTTC. This codes for CSVEDRGRYEQYF.

This clonotype was seen repeatedly, ten times or more. The V gene is TRBV6-5, the J gene TRBJ2-7; a possible D gene is TRBD2 (6 bases). The V gene's germline CDR1 is MNHEY and CDR2 SVGAGI. The CDR3 spans 14 residues. V lost 0 bases and J lost 0, with 6 bases in between. The CDR3 DNA reads TGTGCCAGCAGTTACTCGGACTACTCCTACGAGCAGTACTTC. It yields the protein CASSYSDYSYEQYF.

This clonotype was seen ten or more times. The CDR3 nucleotides read TGTGCCAGCAGCAAGGGGTGGGACAGGACGTCTTATGGCTACACCTTC. Encoded protein: CASSKGWDRTSYGYTF. The chain has TRBV21-1 and TRBJ1-2; the table's D gene call, TRBD1, was not cross checked with the DNA. TRBV21-1 is noted as a pseudogene. CDR3 length equals 16 residues.

This clonotype was seen repeatedly, ten times or more. The J gene is TRBJ1-2, the V gene TRBV4-2; possibly TRBD1 for D (5 bases). The CDR3 consists of 17 residues. Germline V gene lookup returns CDR1 LGHNA and CDR2 YNFKEQ. Trimming shortened V by 4 bases and J by 6 bases, and 24 bases separated the two germline ends. CDR3 amino acids: CASSPAGDAPPSHGYTF. The CDR3 DNA reads TGTGCCAGCAGCCCCGCGGGGGACGCGCCTCCAAGTCATGGCTACACCTTC.

This clonotype was counted ten times or more. The chain couples TRBV20-1 to TRBJ2-1; tentatively, D is TRBD2 (5 bases). The length of the CDR3 is 13 residues. Germline lookup yields CDR1 DFQATT and CDR2 SNEGSKA (reference sequence). V was shortened by 2 bases and J by 9 bases, with 14 bases between the two germline ends. CDR3 amino acids: CSARLPRAAEQFF. As DNA, the CDR3 is TGCAGTGCTAGATTGCCGAGGGCCGCTGAGCAGTTCTTC.

For this clonotype: With a much larger clone just one base away, this may be a read error. V usage is TRBV9 and J usage is TRBJ2-1; 10 nucleotides line up with TRBD2. Trimming removed 4 bases from V and 7 bases from J; junction bases left unmatched: 11. Germline CDR1 is SGDLS and CDR2 is YYNGEE. The CDR3 totals 16 residues. CDR3 sequence: CASSIELAGVKNEQFF. DNA of the CDR3: TGTGCCAGCAGCATAGAGCTAGCGGGGGTAAAAAATGAGCAGTTCTTC.

Notes on this clonotype: Possible read error: a much larger clone is one base away. The rearrangement links TRBV7-3 to TRBJ2-2; TRBD2 is a possible D gene (5 bases). CDR1 and CDR2 (germline): SGHTA, FQGTGA. This CDR3 comprises 15 residues. CDR3: CANSSKAGPTGELFF. In DNA, the CDR3 is TGTGCCAACAGCTCAAAGGCGGGTCCCACCGGGGAGCTGTTTTTT.

In the case of this clonotype: A read error may be the cause here, since a much bigger clone is one base away. This chain links TRBV3-1 with TRBJ2-1; D ambiguous. CDR3 length: 14 amino acids. Germline CDR1 reads LGHDT; CDR2 reads YNNKEL (reference sequence). Trimming took off 4 bases at V and 4 bases at J, with 11 bases between the two ends. CDR3 in DNA: TGTGCCAGCAGCCCAGATCCGGTTTACAATGAGCAGTTCTTC. It yields the protein CASSPDPVYNEQFF.

This clonotype has at least ten counts. V usage is TRBV27 and J usage is TRBJ2-3; TRBD2 agrees at 14 bases. Germline CDR1 reads MNHEY; CDR2 reads SMNVEV (reference sequence). V lost 5 bases to trimming and J lost 0 bases; unmatched junction nucleotides: 13. The CDR3 sequence is 20 residues long. The CDR3 loop reads CASSPRTSGRISPSTDTQYF. In nucleotides, the CDR3 is TGTGCCAGCAGTCCAAGGACTAGCGGGAGGATTTCCCCTAGCACAGATACGCAGTATTTT.

The table lists this clonotype with many counts. The V call is TRBV4-3, the J call TRBJ2-7, with 10 bases identical to TRBD1. Trimming cost V 2 bases and J 1 base; bases outside gene matches: 5. This CDR3 contains 16 residues. CDR1 is LGHNA, CDR2 YSLEER, per germline. CDR3 nucleotide sequence: TGCGCCAGCAGCCAACGGGACAGGGGTGGGTCCTACGAGCAGTACTTC. Its translation is CASSQRDRGGSYEQYF.

Ten or more counts support this clonotype. The V and J genes are TRBV20-1 and TRBJ1-6; D unclear. Germline V lookup: CDR1 DFQATT, CDR2 SNEGSKA (reference sequence). This CDR3 is 13 amino acids long. V lost 6 bases and J lost 8, with 14 bases in between. The CDR3 protein is CSATRTDYSPLHF. As DNA, the CDR3 is TGCAGTGCAACCCGGACGGATTATTCACCCCTCCACTTT.

This clonotype has a handful of counts. CDR3 loop: CASSHRTGRNQPQHF. In nucleotides, the CDR3 is TGTGCCAGCAGCCACAGGACAGGGAGGAATCAGCCCCAGCATTTT. The chain combines TRBV6-1 with TRBJ1-5, with 8 positions matching TRBD1. This CDR3 has 15 residues. V trimming: 6 bases; J trimming: 4 bases; junction bases outside the gene matches: 8. Germline-derived CDR1 and CDR2 are MNHNS and SASEGT.

For this clonotype: A single base separates this from a much larger clone, so it may be a read error. The genes are TRBV20-1 and TRBJ2-1; 8 bases fit TRBD2. The length of the CDR3 is 16 residues. Germline values: CDR1 DFQATT, CDR2 SNEGSKA (reference sequence). Here the CDR3 DNA reads TGCAGTGCTAGAGATCCGGGGGGGACTACACTCAATGGGCAGTTCTTC. Protein product: CSARDPGGTTLNGQFF.

The chain employs TRBV29-1 and TRBJ2-5; either TRBD1 or TRBD2 may fit D (6 bases each). Germline CDR1 is SQVTM and CDR2 is ANQGSEA. The CDR3 has 14 amino acids. V gave up 5 bases and J gave up 5 bases, with 18 bases separating them. The DNA of the CDR3 is TGCAGCGTTCACCCCTGGGGGGCCTGGGAGACCCAGTACTTC. It codes for CSVHPWGAWETQYF.

As to this clonotype: The junction differs from germline at one of its ends, possibly a read error. The chain's CDR3 is CACSLAEPNTGELFF. As DNA, the CDR3 is TGTGCCTGCAGCTTAGCGGAACCGAACACCGGGGAGCTGTTTTTT. This chain links TRBV5-5 with TRBJ2-2, with D perhaps matching TRBD2 (6 bases). The CDR3 length is 15 residues. The germline gives CDR1 SGHKS, CDR2 YYEKEE (reference sequence).